These T cell receptor beta chains were read from a single sample in a study of T cells in Graves' hyperthyroidism and ophthalmopathy. TCRdb itself ran the multiplex PCR reads through MiXCR, one entry per CDR3 protein. The table includes 560,000 or so distinct CDR3 sequences, 15% to 20% detected once. Sequenced sample: blood. These receptors all stem from a man aged 40-55 years with Graves' ophthalmopathy. Both conserved end residues are part of each CDR3. A D gene is named only where the DNA matches it firmly. Size is stated for part of the rows, as once, few or many counts, or as a class when the clone is expanded.

CDR3 protein	CDR3 DNA	D gene	clone size	V gene	J gene
CASRMVTGTFSYEQYF	TGTGCCAGCAGGATGGTGACCGGGACCTTCTCCTACGAGCAGTACTTC	NA	few	TRBV27	TRBJ2-7
CASISTGSNQPQHF	TGTGCCAGCATTAGTACGGGATCCAATCAGCCCCAGCATTTT	NA	NA	TRBV6-5	TRBJ1-5
CASSFMEDTEAFF	TGCGCCAGCAGCTTCATGGAAGACACTGAAGCTTTCTTT	NA	many	TRBV5-1	TRBJ1-1
CASRDRGRALNTGELFF	TGCGCCAGCCGGGACAGGGGGCGGGCCCTGAACACCGGGGAGCTGTTTTTT	TRBD1	NA	TRBV4-1	TRBJ2-2
CASSFAGTSGIIAKNIQYF	TGTGCCAGCAGCTTCGCTGGGACTAGCGGGATTATAGCCAAAAACATTCAGTACTTC	TRBD2	few	TRBV7-2	TRBJ2-4
CASSTSWRGESSYEQYF	TGCGCCAGCAGCACAAGTTGGCGGGGGGAAAGCTCCTACGAGCAGTACTTC	TRBD2	NA	TRBV5-1	TRBJ2-7
CANSYSGRESYEQYF	TGTGCCAACAGTTATAGCGGGAGGGAATCCTACGAGCAGTACTTC	TRBD2	few	TRBV6-2/TRBV6-3	TRBJ2-7
CASSTIADPFYEQYF	TGTGCCAGCAGCACGATAGCGGACCCTTTCTACGAGCAGTACTTC	NA	NA	TRBV9	TRBJ2-7
CSATRAGGSTDTQYF	TGCAGCGCCACGAGGGCGGGGGGAAGCACAGATACGCAGTATTTT	TRBD2	few	TRBV29-1	TRBJ2-3
CASSPHGGGATNRKLFF	TGTGCCAGCAGTCCCCATGGCGGGGGAGCAACTAATAGAAAACTGTTTTTT	NA	NA	TRBV6-1	TRBJ1-4
CASSVAGQNTGELFF	TGTGCCAGCAGCGTAGCGGGACAAAACACCGGGGAGCTGTTTTTT	NA	NA	TRBV9	TRBJ2-2
CSAKPRTGGGYTF	TGCAGTGCCAAGCCCCGGACAGGGGGTGGCTACACCTTC	TRBD1	many	TRBV20-1	TRBJ1-2
CASRYGQSEQYF	TGTGCCAGCAGATATGGACAGAGCGAGCAGTACTTC	NA	NA	TRBV11-3	TRBJ2-7
CASSSASARDTQYF	TGTGCCAGCAGTTCCGCGTCTGCGAGAGATACGCAGTATTTT	NA	many	TRBV12-3/TRBV12-4	TRBJ2-3
CASSSTSGSPLWYNEQFF	TGTGCCAGCAGCTCGACTAGCGGGAGCCCTCTGTGGTACAATGAGCAGTTCTTC	TRBD2	many	TRBV11-2	TRBJ2-1
CASDRDSTGNTEAFF	TGTGCCTCGGACCGGGACTCAACAGGGAACACTGAAGCTTTCTTT	NA	NA	TRBV19	TRBJ1-1
CASSLISGGPGEQFF	TGTGCCAGCAGTTTGATTAGCGGGGGTCCCGGGGAGCAGTTCTTC	TRBD2	NA	TRBV12-3/TRBV12-4	TRBJ2-1
CSAEPASTDTQYF	TGCAGCGCGGAGCCAGCTAGCACAGATACGCAGTATTTT	NA	NA	TRBV29-1	TRBJ2-3
CASRDESYNEQFF	TGTGCTAGTAGAGACGAGAGCTACAATGAGCAGTTCTTC	NA	NA	TRBV12-5	TRBJ2-1
CASSLGITEDFF	TGTGCCAGCAGTTTAGGGATCACTGAAGATTTCTTT	NA	NA	TRBV28	TRBJ1-1
CSAHSTGQVDQPQHF	TGCAGTGCTCACTCGACGGGACAAGTAGATCAGCCCCAGCATTTT	NA	few	TRBV20-1	TRBJ1-5
CASSSQKSGYNEQFF	TGTGCCAGCAGCTCTCAGAAGTCCGGCTACAATGAGCAGTTCTTC	NA	few	TRBV7-9	TRBJ2-1
CASSYSDLDTDTQYF	TGTGCCAGCAGTTACTCGGACCTAGACACAGATACGCAGTATTTT	NA	NA	TRBV6-2/TRBV6-3	TRBJ2-3
CASSQDRPLGEQFF	TGTGCCAGCAGCCAAGATCGGCCACTCGGGGAGCAGTTCTTC	NA	few	TRBV4-2	TRBJ2-1
CASSFSRGNEQFF	TGTGCCAGCAGCTTCTCAAGGGGTAATGAGCAGTTCTTC	NA	many	TRBV7-9	TRBJ2-1
CASSQDQHRSSYNEQFF	TGTGCCAGCAGCCAAGATCAACACCGAAGCTCCTACAATGAGCAGTTCTTC	NA	NA	TRBV14	TRBJ2-1
CASSEGTLLQETQYF	TGTGCCAGCAGTGAAGGGACCTTATTACAAGAGACCCAGTACTTC	NA	NA	TRBV6-1	TRBJ2-5
CSAIGTTKNNEQFF	TGCAGTGCTATAGGGACGACAAAAAACAATGAGCAGTTCTTC	NA	NA	TRBV20-1	TRBJ2-1
CASSSKAGVVYEQYF	TGTGCCAGCAGCTCGAAAGCGGGAGTTGTCTACGAGCAGTACTTC	TRBD2	many	TRBV7-8	TRBJ2-7
CASSLRGQGYGYTF	TGTGCCAGCAGCTTGCGGGGACAGGGCTATGGCTACACCTTC	TRBD1	NA	TRBV5-4	TRBJ1-2
CASSSEPSGSSSDTQYF	TGTGCCAGCAGTTCAGAGCCTAGCGGGAGTTCATCAGATACGCAGTATTTT	TRBD2	many	TRBV28	TRBJ2-3
CASSPTSHVPVEQYF	TGTGCCAGCAGCCCTACTAGTCATGTCCCTGTCGAGCAGTACTTC	NA	few	TRBV9	TRBJ2-7
CASSLVVGYEQYF	TGTGCCAGCAGCTTAGTGGTAGGTTACGAGCAGTACTTC	NA	many	TRBV7-2	TRBJ2-7
CASSLSGQGHSGANVLTF	TGTGCCAGCAGTTTATCGGGACAGGGGCATTCTGGGGCCAACGTCCTGACTTTC	TRBD1	NA	TRBV27	TRBJ2-6
CASADLANTGELFF	TGTGCCAGCGCTGACCTAGCGAACACCGGGGAGCTGTTTTTT	NA	many	TRBV2	TRBJ2-2
CASSFNRDSYEQYF	TGTGCCAGCAGCTTCAACAGGGACTCCTACGAGCAGTACTTC	NA	few	TRBV11-2	TRBJ2-7
CASRSDRRVYNEQFF	TGTGCCAGCAGATCCGACAGGCGGGTCTACAATGAGCAGTTCTTC	NA	few	TRBV6-2/TRBV6-3	TRBJ2-1
CASSFSAGTDEQFF	TGTGCCAGCAGCTTCAGTGCTGGAACAGATGAGCAGTTCTTC	NA	many	TRBV7-2	TRBJ2-1
CASSKGQGGTEAFF	TGCGCCAGCAGCAAGGGACAGGGGGGCACTGAAGCTTTCTTT	TRBD1	many	TRBV5-1	TRBJ1-1
CSVTPSTDTQYF	TGCAGCGTTACTCCAAGCACAGATACGCAGTATTTT	NA	few	TRBV29-1	TRBJ2-3
CASSLALGGLGYQPQHF	TGTGCCAGCAGTTTAGCGCTTGGGGGGTTAGGGTATCAGCCCCAGCATTTT	NA	few	TRBV12-3/TRBV12-4	TRBJ1-5
CASTGLGGNQPQHF	TGTGCCAGCACGGGCCTGGGGGGTAATCAGCCCCAGCATTTT	NA	many	TRBV28	TRBJ1-5
CASSLATGMTEAFF	TGTGCCAGCAGCTTAGCTACAGGGATGACTGAAGCTTTCTTT	NA	NA	TRBV7-9	TRBJ1-1
CASTRDSYEQYF	TGTGCCAGCACGAGGGACTCCTACGAGCAGTACTTC	NA	many	TRBV2	TRBJ2-7